A single sample is the source of the 15 T cell receptor beta chains below, sequenced in a study of breast tumors, draining lymph nodes, adjacent tissues. Each CDR3 protein gets one entry after TCRdb re-called the multiplex PCR reads with MiXCR. The table lists 130,000 or so distinct CDR3 sequences, approximately 20% of them singletons, with under 3% in the top ten. The lymph nodes were axillary draining lymph nodes from breast cancer patients. The sequenced sample consisted of axillary lymph node tissue. The receptors were sampled from a female donor with breast cancer. Some clones in this sample may be carry-over from other donors' samples.

A few counts support this clonotype. V is TRBV7-3 and J is TRBJ2-3; 10 bases align to TRBD2. This CDR3 is 16 amino acids long. The trim removed 3 bases at V and 0 bases at J, leaving 3 bases unmatched. The germline gives CDR1 SGHTA, CDR2 FQGTGA. The CDR3 DNA reads TGTGCCAGCAGCTTGAATAGCGGGAGGAGCACAGATACGCAGTATTTT. Translation: CASSLNSGRSTDTQYF.

This clonotype was counted ten times or more. The V and J genes are TRBV12-5 and TRBJ2-1, with D unresolved. The CDR3 has 15 residues. The V gene's germline CDR1 is LGHNT and CDR2 FRNRAP. Trimming cost V 5 bases and J 4 bases, with 15 bases left between them. The CDR3 sequence: CASGPERIGYNEQFF. DNA for the CDR3: TGTGCTAGTGGTCCTGAGCGTATCGGGTACAATGAGCAGTTCTTC.

This clonotype was seen many times. The V and J genes are TRBV19 and TRBJ2-3; a possible D gene is TRBD1 (5 bases). V was pared by 9 bases and J by 2 bases, with 15 bases between. Looked up from germline, CDR1 is LNHDA and CDR2 is SQIVND (reference sequence). CDR3 size: 14 residues. The CDR3 region has the DNA TGTGCCAGCGCTTACGACAGATCCACAGATACGCAGTATTTT. Residues: CASAYDRSTDTQYF.

This clonotype was seen repeatedly, ten times or more. The chain joins TRBV27 to TRBJ2-7; 10 positions agree with TRBD1. The CDR3 runs to 15 residues. CDR1 is MNHEY, CDR2 SMNVEV, per germline (reference sequence). V was clipped by 5 bases and J by 6 bases; unmatched bases: 10. CDR3 sequence: CASSPGTGAPREQYF. In DNA, the CDR3 is TGTGCCAGCAGTCCCGGGACAGGGGCCCCTCGCGAGCAGTACTTC.

The sample holds a few counts of this clonotype. A much bigger clone sits one base away, suggesting this may be a read error. The V and J genes are TRBV6-6 and TRBJ1-2; perhaps TRBD1 as D (6 bases). The CDR3 is 15 residues long. The germline CDR1 and CDR2 sequences are MNHNY and SVGAGI (reference sequence). The V end lost 2 bases, the J end lost 5 bases, and 15 bases lay between the germline ends. In nucleotides, the CDR3 is TGTGCCAGCAGTTACGATAGCAGGGGAGGGTATGGCTACACCTTC. Translating gives CASSYDSRGGYGYTF.

In regard to this clonotype: Just one base apart from a much larger clone, this may be a read error. The chain links TRBV7-2 to TRBJ2-5, with D unclear. CDR1 is SGHTA and CDR2 is FQGNSA in the germline V gene. Trimming left V 1 base short and J 2 bases short, with 11 bases between. The CDR3 sequence is 15 residues long. The CDR3 loop is CASSLVWAAQETQYF. The CDR3 DNA reads as TGTGCCAGCAGCTTAGTGTGGGCAGCACAAGAGACCCAGTACTTC.

The chain is built from TRBV30 and TRBJ2-3, with 9 bases that match TRBD1. Germline CDR1 and CDR2: GTSNPN and SVGIG (reference sequence). The CDR3 has 15 amino acids. V was pared by 1 base and J by 0 bases, with 2 bases of the junction left unmatched. CDR3 sequence reads: CAWSGTGASTDTQYF. The CDR3 DNA is TGTGCCTGGAGTGGGACAGGGGCAAGCACAGATACGCAGTATTTT.

This clonotype occurred many times. The gene calls are TRBV7-9 and TRBJ2-7, with 7 positions matching TRBD2. The CDR3 extends over 12 amino acids. Germline trimming cut 6 bases from V and 4 bases from J; bases unmatched to any gene: 3. CDR1 is SEHNR, CDR2 FQNEAQ, per germline (reference sequence). The CDR3 bases are TGTGCCAGCAGTCTGCGGGAGTACGAGCAGTACTTC. Translating it yields CASSLREYEQYF.

This clonotype was observed many times. CDR3 region: CASSHQTSGTKQETQYF. The CDR3 region has the DNA TGTGCCAGCAGCCATCAGACTTCCGGGACTAAACAAGAGACCCAGTACTTC. The V and J genes are TRBV4-2 and TRBJ2-5, with TRBD2 matching over 7 bases. CDR3 length: 17 amino acids. Germline CDR1 LGHNA, CDR2 YNFKEQ. Trimming cost V 3 bases and J 2 bases; bases outside gene matches: 12.

The V and J genes are TRBV19 and TRBJ2-3, with D perhaps given as TRBD1 or TRBD2 (5 bases each). Germline CDR1 LNHDA, CDR2 SQIVND (reference sequence). V gave up 9 bases and J gave up 0 bases, with 13 bases separating them. The CDR3 runs 14 residues. CDR3 amino acids: CASRRGESTDTQYF. The DNA of the CDR3 is TGTGCCAGCCGTAGAGGGGAAAGCACAGATACGCAGTATTTT.

Many counts were recorded for this clonotype. This sequence joins TRBV27 and TRBJ2-1, with 7 bases that match TRBD1. This CDR3 region has 14 residues. CDR1 MNHEY and CDR2 SMNVEV come from the germline V gene (reference sequence). With V trimmed by 5 bases and J by 6 bases, 7 bases remained unmatched. CDR3 DNA: TGTGCCAGCAGTGCCCGACAGGGCGGCAATGAGCAGTTCTTC. Its translation is CASSARQGGNEQFF.

The rearrangement uses TRBV7-8 and TRBJ2-2; TRBD1 agrees at 9 bases. The CDR3 loop spans 16 amino acids. Per germline, CDR1 SGHVS and CDR2 FQNEAQ. Trimming at V came to 5 bases and at J to 7 bases, leaving 11 bases not matched to a gene. The CDR3 protein is CASSPWGTGNGGELFF. CDR3 nucleotide sequence: TGTGCCAGCAGCCCGTGGGGGACAGGGAACGGCGGGGAGCTGTTTTTT.

This clonotype was recorded a few times. One end of the junction varies from germline; a read error may be responsible. The rearrangement uses TRBV6-1 and TRBJ2-7; 7 bases align to TRBD1. The CDR3 loop spans 16 amino acids. Germline V gives CDR1 MNHNS, CDR2 SASEGT. In nucleotides, the CDR3 is TGTGCCAGCAGTGAAGTGGCAGGGGGTGGGAAATACGAGCAGCACTTC. Residues: CASSEVAGGGKYEQHF.

This clonotype was counted at least ten times. The rearrangement uses TRBV20-1 and TRBJ1-6; 7 bases agree with TRBD1. The CDR3 has 16 amino acids. The J segment lost 2 bases and the V segment lost 0 bases, leaving 4 bases of the junction unmatched. From germline, CDR1 is DFQATT and CDR2 SNEGSKA (reference sequence). The DNA for the CDR3 is TGCAGTGCTAGAGAAAGGGGGCAGCCCTATAATTCACCCCTCCACTTT. Translating it yields CSARERGQPYNSPLHF.

This clonotype was counted ten times or more. The rearrangement uses TRBV20-1 and TRBJ2-5, with D possibly TRBD1 on 5 matching bases. Germline V lookup: CDR1 DFQATT, CDR2 SNEGSKA (reference sequence). The V end lost 0 bases, the J end lost 9 bases, and 11 bases lay between the germline ends. CDR3 size: 12 residues. The CDR3, as DNA: TGCAGTGCTAGAGAGAACAGGTTGTCCCAGTACTTC. Its protein product is CSARENRLSQYF.